This TCR beta chain was recovered during a study of blood T cells in healthy people across ages. As for the study in general: About one barcoded beta molecule per two T cells was the capture yield of template switching.

Study-level results: Getting older went along with TCR beta diversity per million T cells dropping roughly linearly. Long-lived and aged donors differed, with more naive CD4+ cells and higher diversity in the long-lived.

V was trimmed by 2 bases and J by 5 bases, leaving 17 bases between them. Germline lookup yields CDR1 SGHTA and CDR2 FQGNSA. CDR3 length: 16 amino acids. This clonotype came up a few times. The antigen remains undetermined. Sample-barcoded 5' priming and a J-beta primer mix drove a second PCR of roughly 6 to 12 cycles. TCRdb fed the 5' RACE reads into MiXCR, producing one record per CDR3 protein. Altogether 1.5 million to 2 million distinct CDR3 sequences are present, 40% to 55% being singletons, with the ten largest covering roughly 2.1%. The receptor was isolated from a woman aged 40 to 50 in good health. Sequenced: blood. The chain is built from TRBV7-2 and TRBJ2-3; D is uncertain. The CDR3, as DNA: TGTGCCAGCAGCTTACATCGCGCAGGAAAGGGAGATACGCAGTATTTT. It translates to CASSLHRAGKGDTQYF.